The subject of this entry is one T cell receptor (beta chain). Its antigen is unidentified. The sequence runs out 3 residues before the end of the CDR3; the remainder is reconstructed from the germline J gene. These data originate in a study of T cell clonality in common variable immunodeficiency. Germline V gene sequence: CDR1 SGHTA, CDR2 FQGTGA. The CDR3 spans 14 residues. Trimming removed 6 bases from V and 5 bases from J; junction bases left unmatched: 5. The study's findings and limits: Compared with healthy controls, CVID subjects showed increased TCRbeta clonality, mostly in about a third. Common variable immunodeficiency TCR beta sequences reportedly had fewer deletions and N-nucleotide insertions.

All CVID subjects were on immunoglobulin replacement for at least one year. Heparinized whole blood, 5 to 8 ml, came from each donor. Data came from immunoSEQ multiplex PCR; TCRdb stores just in-frame clones and leaves some out. This sample comprises about 16,000 clones, none seen once only. The source material was peripheral blood mononuclear cells. The sequence was obtained from a human donor with common variable immunodeficiency. This chain uses TRBV7-3 with TRBJ2-3; 10 positions agree with TRBD2. The CDR3 DNA, read in part, is TGTGCCAGCAGTTCCGGACTAGCGGAAGATACG. It specifies CASSSGLAEDT. The whole CDR3 reads CASSSGLAEDTQYF.